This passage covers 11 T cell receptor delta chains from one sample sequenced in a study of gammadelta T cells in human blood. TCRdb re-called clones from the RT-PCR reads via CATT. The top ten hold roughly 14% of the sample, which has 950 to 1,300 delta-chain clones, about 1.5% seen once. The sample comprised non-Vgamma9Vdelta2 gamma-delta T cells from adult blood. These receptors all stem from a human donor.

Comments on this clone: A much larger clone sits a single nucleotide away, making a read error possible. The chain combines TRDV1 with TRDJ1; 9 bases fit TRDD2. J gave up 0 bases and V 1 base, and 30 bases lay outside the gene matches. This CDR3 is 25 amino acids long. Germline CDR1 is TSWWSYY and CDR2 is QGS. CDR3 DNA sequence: TGTGCTCTTGGGGAACGGTCGGCCTTCCTACGTGTAGGGTCAAAAGGGGGGTCGTACACCGATAAACTCATCTTT. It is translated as CALGERSAFLRVGSKGGSYTDKLIF.

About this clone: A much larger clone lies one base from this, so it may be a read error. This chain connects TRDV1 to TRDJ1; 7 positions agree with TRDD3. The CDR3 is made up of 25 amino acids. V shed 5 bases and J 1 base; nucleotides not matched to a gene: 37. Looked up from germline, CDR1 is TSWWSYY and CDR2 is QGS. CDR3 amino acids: CALGKKGRGSFRARTGEVSTDKLIF. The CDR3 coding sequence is TGTGCTCTTGGGAAAAAAGGAAGGGGGAGCTTCCGAGCCCGTACTGGGGAGGTCAGCACCGATAAACTCATCTTT.

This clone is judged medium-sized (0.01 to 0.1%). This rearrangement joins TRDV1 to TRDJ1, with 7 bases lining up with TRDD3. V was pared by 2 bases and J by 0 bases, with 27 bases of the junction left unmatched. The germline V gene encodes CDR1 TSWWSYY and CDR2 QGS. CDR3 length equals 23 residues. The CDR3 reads CALGEISCEREGYPPLYTDKLIF. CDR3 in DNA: TGTGCTCTTGGGGAAATATCTTGCGAGAGGGAGGGATACCCTCCCTTGTACACCGATAAACTCATCTTT.

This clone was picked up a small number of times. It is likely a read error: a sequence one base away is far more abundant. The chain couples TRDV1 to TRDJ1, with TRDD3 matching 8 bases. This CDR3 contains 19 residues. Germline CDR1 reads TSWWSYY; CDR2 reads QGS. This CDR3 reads CALRELSLSWGRNTDKLIF. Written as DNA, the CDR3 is TGTGCTCTTAGGGAACTATCCTTGTCCTGGGGGAGAAACACCGATAAACTCATCTTT.

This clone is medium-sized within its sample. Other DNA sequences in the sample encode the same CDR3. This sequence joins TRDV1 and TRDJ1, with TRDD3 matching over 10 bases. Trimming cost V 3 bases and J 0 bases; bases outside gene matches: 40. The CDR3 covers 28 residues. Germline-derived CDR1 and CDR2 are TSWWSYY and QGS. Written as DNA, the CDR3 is TGTGCTCTTGGGGACCGAGGCCTTCCTCCATCAATCCTGTTAAAAACCTGGGGGATATCCGAGTACACCGATAAACTCATCTTT. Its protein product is CALGDRGLPPSILLKTWGISEYTDKLIF.

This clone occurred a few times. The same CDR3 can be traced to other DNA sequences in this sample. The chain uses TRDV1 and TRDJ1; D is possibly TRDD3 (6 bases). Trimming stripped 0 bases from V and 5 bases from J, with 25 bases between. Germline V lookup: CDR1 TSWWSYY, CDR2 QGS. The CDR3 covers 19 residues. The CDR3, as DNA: TGTGCTCTTGGGGAACTCATCCCAACGAGTTGGATACTCACTGATAAACTCATCTTT. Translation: CALGELIPTSWILTDKLIF.

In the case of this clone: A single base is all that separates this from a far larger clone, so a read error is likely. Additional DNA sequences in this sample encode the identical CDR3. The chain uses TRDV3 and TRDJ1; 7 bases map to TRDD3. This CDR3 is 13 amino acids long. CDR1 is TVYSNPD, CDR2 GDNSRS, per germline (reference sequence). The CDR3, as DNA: TGTGCCTTGGGCTGGGGGTCACCAAATAAACTCATCTTC. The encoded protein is CALGWGSPNKLIF. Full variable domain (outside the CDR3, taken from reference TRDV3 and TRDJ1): CDKVTQSSPDQTVASGSEVVLLCTYDTVYSNPDLFWYRIRPDYSFQFVFYGDNSRSEGADFTQGRFSVKHILTQKAFHLVISPVRTEDSATYYCALGWGSPNKLIFGKGTRVTVEP.

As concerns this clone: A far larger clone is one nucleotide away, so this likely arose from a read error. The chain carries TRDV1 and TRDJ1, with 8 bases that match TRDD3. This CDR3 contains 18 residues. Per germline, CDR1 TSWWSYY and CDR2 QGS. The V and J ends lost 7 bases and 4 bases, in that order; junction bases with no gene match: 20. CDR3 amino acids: CALVPAIQGTGGFDKLIF. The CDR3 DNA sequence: TGTGCTCTTGTCCCGGCCATACAGGGTACTGGGGGCTTCGATAAACTCATCTTT.

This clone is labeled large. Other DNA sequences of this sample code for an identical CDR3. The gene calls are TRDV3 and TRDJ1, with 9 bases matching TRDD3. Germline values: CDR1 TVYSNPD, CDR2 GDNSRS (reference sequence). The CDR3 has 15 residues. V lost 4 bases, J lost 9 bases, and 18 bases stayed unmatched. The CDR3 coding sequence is TGTGCCTCCCTACCTCCCGACCACTGGGGGAAGGAACTCATCTTT. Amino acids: CASLPPDHWGKELIF.

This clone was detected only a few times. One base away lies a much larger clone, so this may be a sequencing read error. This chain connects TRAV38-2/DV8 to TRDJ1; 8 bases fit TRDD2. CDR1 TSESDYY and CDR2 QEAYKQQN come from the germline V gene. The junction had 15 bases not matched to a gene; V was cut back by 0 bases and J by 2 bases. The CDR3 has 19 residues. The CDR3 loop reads CAYRSAPSSYFSSTDKLIF. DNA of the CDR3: TGTGCTTATAGGAGCGCGCCGTCTTCCTACTTCTCTTCTACCGATAAACTCATCTTT.

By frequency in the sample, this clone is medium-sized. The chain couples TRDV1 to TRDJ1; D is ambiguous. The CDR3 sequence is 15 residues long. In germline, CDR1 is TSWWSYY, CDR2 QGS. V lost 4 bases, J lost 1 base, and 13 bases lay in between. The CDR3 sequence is CALGAQPGVTDKLIF. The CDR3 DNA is TGTGCTCTTGGGGCCCAACCGGGAGTCACCGATAAACTCATCTTT.